This T cell receptor beta chain was identified in a study of control samples from healthy donors and cancer patients. Produced via immunoSEQ multiplex PCR; TCRdb's table is partial and in-frame only. The profile shows 40,000 to 60,000 clones, roughly nine tenths of them singletons. Germline lookup yields CDR1 SGHRS and CDR2 YFSETQ. The CDR3 contains 15 residues. Unmatched junction bases numbered 8, after V lost 3 bases and J lost 5 bases. The clonotype originates from a man aged 55 to 70 with head and neck cancer. The sample comprised PBMCs. This chain connects TRBV5-1 to TRBJ2-7; 10 nucleotides align to TRBD1. The CDR3, as DNA: TGCGCCAGCAGCTCCCAGGGACAGGGGATACACGAGCAGTACTTC. It encodes CASSSQGQGIHEQYF.